The source of this TCR beta chain is a study of control samples from healthy donors and cancer patients. The assay was immunoSEQ multiplex PCR, and TCRdb's table has in-frame clones only and misses some. The sample contains 100,000 or so clones, about four fifths of which appear only once. The count of this clone is one. The germline V gene has CDR1 SGDLS and CDR2 YYNGEE. The ends lost 0 bases at V and 6 bases at J; junction bases unmatched: 8. The CDR3 length is 16 residues. The source material was blood. The TCR comes from a woman in her thirties in good health. The chain uses TRBV9 and TRBJ2-2, with 7 bases fitting TRBD2. CDR3 protein: CASSVDSYGGAGELFF. The CDR3 DNA is TGTGCCAGCAGCGTAGACTCCTATGGGGGGGCCGGGGAGCTGTTTTTT.